These T cell receptor beta chains were read from a single sample in a study of breast tumors, draining lymph nodes, adjacent tissues. TCRdb itself ran the multiplex PCR reads through MiXCR, one entry per CDR3 protein. The sample yields approximately 230,000 distinct CDR3 sequences, less than 40% seen once. What was sequenced was axillary lymph node tissue. All receptors come from a female donor with breast cancer. Some clones in this sample may be carry-over from other donors' samples. The CDR3 runs from the conserved cysteine through the conserved F or W. Each record gives: clone size, V gene, J gene, D gene, CDR3 protein, CDR3 DNA. D genes are given only for firm matches. Size is omitted from some rows. Given values are once, few, many or a class for expanded clones.

size: many
V: TRBV10-1
J: TRBJ2-1
D: .
CDR3: CASSGDGTTQFF
DNA: TGCGCCAGCAGTGGAGACGGGACCACCCAGTTCTTC

size: .
V: TRBV19
J: TRBJ2-6
D: .
CDR3: CASRVRGGAGANVLTF
DNA: TGTGCCAGTAGGGTCCGAGGGGGTGCTGGGGCCAACGTCCTGACTTTC

size: .
V: TRBV20-1
J: TRBJ1-6
D: TRBD1
CDR3: CSARGTGHAPLHF
DNA: TGCAGTGCTAGGGGGACAGGGCACGCACCCCTCCACTTT

size: many
V: TRBV20-1
J: TRBJ2-3
D: .
CDR3: CSAPSRTDTQYF
DNA: TGCAGTGCCCCTAGCCGAACAGATACGCAGTATTTT

size: .
V: TRBV20-1
J: TRBJ1-5
D: .
CDR3: CSAPPTYRTGSNQPQHF
DNA: TGCAGTGCTCCCCCTACGTATAGGACCGGTAGCAATCAGCCCCAGCATTTT

size: once
V: TRBV2
J: TRBJ2-1
D: .
CDR3: CASSHGVGEQFF
DNA: TGTGCCAGCAGTCACGGGGTCGGGGAGCAGTTCTTC

size: many
V: TRBV5-1
J: TRBJ1-5
D: .
CDR3: CASSVSGPNQPQHF
DNA: TGCGCCAGCAGTGTCTCAGGGCCAAATCAGCCCCAGCATTTT

size: .
V: TRBV29-1
J: TRBJ1-2
D: .
CDR3: CSVDFLGKGYGYTF
DNA: TGCAGCGTTGACTTCCTGGGGAAGGGCTATGGCTACACCTTC

size: .
V: TRBV11-1
J: TRBJ2-7
D: TRBD2
CDR3: CASSLAPGGPHEQYF
DNA: TGTGCCAGCAGCTTAGCGCCGGGAGGGCCCCACGAGCAGTACTTC

size: .
V: TRBV10-3
J: TRBJ2-6
D: TRBD1
CDR3: CATGQGARSGANVLTF
DNA: TGTGCCACTGGACAGGGGGCGCGTAGTGGGGCCAACGTCCTGACTTTC

size: few
V: TRBV7-3
J: TRBJ2-5
D: TRBD2
CDR3: CASSLGRGRQETQHF
DNA: TGTGCCAGCAGCTTAGGGCGGGGGAGACAAGAGACCCAGCACTTC

size: .
V: TRBV7-9
J: TRBJ2-7
D: .
CDR3: CASSSSGTGASGRLNEQYF
DNA: TGTGCCAGCAGCTCCTCCGGGACAGGGGCGAGCGGGAGGCTCAACGAGCAGTACTTC

size: many
V: TRBV6-5
J: TRBJ2-3
D: TRBD1
CDR3: CASSWGQGGVTQYF
DNA: TGTGCCAGCAGTTGGGGACAGGGGGGAGTTACGCAGTATTTT

size: many
V: TRBV20-1
J: TRBJ2-3
D: .
CDR3: CSASGRGSTDTQYF
DNA: TGCAGTGCTAGTGGTCGGGGGAGCACAGATACGCAGTATTTT

size: few
V: TRBV6-5
J: TRBJ2-1
D: TRBD2
CDR3: CASSSPLRSSGSGEQFF
DNA: TGTGCCAGCAGTTCCCCCCTACGGTCTAGCGGGAGTGGCGAGCAGTTCTTC

size: .
V: TRBV7-9
J: TRBJ2-1
D: TRBD2
CDR3: CASSLGTSGGFRSYNEQFF
DNA: TGTGCCAGCAGCTTAGGGACTAGCGGGGGCTTCAGGTCGTACAATGAGCAGTTCTTC

size: many
V: TRBV5-6
J: TRBJ2-2
D: TRBD2
CDR3: CASSVGLGLGGELFF
DNA: TGTGCCAGCAGCGTAGGACTAGGACTCGGCGGGGAGCTGTTTTTT

size: .
V: TRBV6-1
J: TRBJ2-5
D: .
CDR3: CASSDGQLQETQYF
DNA: TGTGCCAGCAGTGACGGACAGCTCCAAGAGACCCAGTACTTC

size: .
V: TRBV15
J: TRBJ1-4
D: .
CDR3: CATSREGRVNEKLFF
DNA: TGTGCCACCAGCAGAGAGGGCAGGGTGAATGAAAAACTGTTTTTT